This TCR beta chain originates from a study of identical twins. Findings of the study overall: For out-of-frame alpha sequences shared by twins, low generation probability was in excess. Twin sharing of out-of-frame TCR alpha was underestimated by models in monozygotic pairs. In cord blood, abundant beta clonotypes had fewer insertions; memory showed no trend. Where beta out-of-frame sequences were concerned, excess twin sharing was weaker.

TCRdb used MiXCR to reprocess the 5' RACE reads, holding one entry per CDR3 protein. The sample contains some 710,000 distinct CDR3 sequences, roughly 6% of which appear only once. This clonotype was counted many times. Its specificity is not known. The germline CDR1 and CDR2 sequences are DFQATT and SNEGSKA (reference sequence). CDR3 size: 12 residues. Trimming took off 6 bases at V and 5 bases at J, with 11 bases between the two ends. Sequencing was carried out using naive T cells sorted from blood. The chain has TRBV20-1 and TRBJ2-1; TRBD1 might be the D (6 bases). The receptor's source is a man aged 18-30 years in good health. CDR3 sequence (DNA): TGCAGTGCAAGGGCAGGGGACAATGAGCAGTTCTTC. Encoded protein: CSARAGDNEQFF.